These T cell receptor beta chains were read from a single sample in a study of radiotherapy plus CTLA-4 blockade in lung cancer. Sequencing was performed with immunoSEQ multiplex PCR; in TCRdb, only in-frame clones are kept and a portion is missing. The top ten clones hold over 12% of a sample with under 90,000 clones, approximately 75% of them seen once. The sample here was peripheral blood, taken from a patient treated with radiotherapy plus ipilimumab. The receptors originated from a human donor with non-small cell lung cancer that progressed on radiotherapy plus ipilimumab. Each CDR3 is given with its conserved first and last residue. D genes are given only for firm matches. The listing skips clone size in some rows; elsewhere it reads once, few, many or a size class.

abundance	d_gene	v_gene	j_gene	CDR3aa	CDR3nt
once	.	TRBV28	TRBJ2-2	CASKRPDGGNTGELFF	TGTGCCAGCAAGAGACCGGACGGCGGCAACACCGGGGAGCTGTTTTTT
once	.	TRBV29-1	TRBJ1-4	CSFSRDEKLFF	TGCAGCTTTTCGCGAGATGAAAAACTGTTTTTT
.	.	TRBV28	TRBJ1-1	CASSLPLERNTEAFF	TGTGCCAGCAGTTTACCCTTAGAACGGAACACTGAAGCTTTCTTT
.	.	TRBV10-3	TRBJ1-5	CAISESGGSNQPQHF	TGTGCCATCAGTGAGTCTGGGGGAAGCAATCAGCCCCAGCATTTT
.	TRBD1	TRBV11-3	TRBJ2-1	CASSLEQGDNNEQFF	TGTGCCAGCAGCTTAGAACAGGGGGATAACAATGAGCAGTTCTTC
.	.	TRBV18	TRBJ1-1	CASSLSTANTEAFF	TGTGCCAGCTCTCTATCGACAGCGAACACTGAAGCTTTCTTT
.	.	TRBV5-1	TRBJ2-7	CASSQKGLPYEQYF	TGCGCCAGCAGCCAGAAGGGACTCCCCTACGAGCAGTACTTC
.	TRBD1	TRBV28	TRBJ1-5	CASREGAGQPQHF	TGTGCCAGCAGGGAGGGGGCAGGTCAGCCCCAGCATTTT
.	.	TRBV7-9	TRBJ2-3	CASSLGAVSSTDTQYF	TGTGCCAGCAGCTTAGGGGCAGTTTCTAGCACAGATACGCAGTATTTT
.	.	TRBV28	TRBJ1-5	CASSLAGNQPQHF	TGTGCCAGCAGTTTGGCAGGCAATCAGCCCCAGCATTTT
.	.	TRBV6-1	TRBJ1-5	CASRSTGLSNQPQHF	TGTGCCAGCAGATCCACGGGACTGAGCAATCAGCCCCAGCATTTT
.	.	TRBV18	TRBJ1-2	CASSPRSDGYTF	TGTGCCAGCTCCCCAAGGAGCGATGGCTACACCTTC
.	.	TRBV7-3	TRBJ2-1	CASSLRRDSGEQFF	TGTGCCAGCAGCTTACGGCGCGACAGTGGTGAGCAGTTCTTC
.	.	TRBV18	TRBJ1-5	CASSPRSGGRHNQPQHF	TGTGCCAGCTCACCTCGATCGGGGGGGCGGCACAATCAGCCCCAGCATTTT
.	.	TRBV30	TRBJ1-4	CAWSVRARPDEKLFF	TGTGCCTGGAGTGTACGGGCCAGGCCCGATGAAAAACTGTTTTTT
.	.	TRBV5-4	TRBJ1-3	CASSLPGVTGNTIYF	TGTGCCAGCAGCTTGCCAGGGGTGACGGGAAACACCATATATTTT
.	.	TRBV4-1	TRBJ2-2	CASSQEGAVNTGELFF	TGCGCCAGCAGCCAAGAGGGGGCTGTCAACACCGGGGAGCTGTTTTTT
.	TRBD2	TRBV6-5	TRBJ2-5	CASSSAGEETQYF	TGTGCCAGCAGTTCGGCGGGAGAAGAGACCCAGTACTTC
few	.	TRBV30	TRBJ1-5	CAWSVRQVRGQPQHF	TGTGCCTGGAGTGTACGACAGGTCCGGGGTCAGCCCCAGCATTTT
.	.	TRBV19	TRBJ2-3	CASRQGFNALDTQYF	TGTGCCAGTAGACAGGGCTTCAACGCGTTAGATACGCAGTATTTT
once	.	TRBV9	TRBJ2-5	CASSVSLGTYETQYF	TGTGCCAGCAGCGTTAGCCTAGGAACCTACGAGACCCAATACTTC
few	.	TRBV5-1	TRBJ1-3	CASSLGSSGNTIYF	TGCGCCAGCAGCTTGGGGAGCTCTGGAAACACCATATATTTT